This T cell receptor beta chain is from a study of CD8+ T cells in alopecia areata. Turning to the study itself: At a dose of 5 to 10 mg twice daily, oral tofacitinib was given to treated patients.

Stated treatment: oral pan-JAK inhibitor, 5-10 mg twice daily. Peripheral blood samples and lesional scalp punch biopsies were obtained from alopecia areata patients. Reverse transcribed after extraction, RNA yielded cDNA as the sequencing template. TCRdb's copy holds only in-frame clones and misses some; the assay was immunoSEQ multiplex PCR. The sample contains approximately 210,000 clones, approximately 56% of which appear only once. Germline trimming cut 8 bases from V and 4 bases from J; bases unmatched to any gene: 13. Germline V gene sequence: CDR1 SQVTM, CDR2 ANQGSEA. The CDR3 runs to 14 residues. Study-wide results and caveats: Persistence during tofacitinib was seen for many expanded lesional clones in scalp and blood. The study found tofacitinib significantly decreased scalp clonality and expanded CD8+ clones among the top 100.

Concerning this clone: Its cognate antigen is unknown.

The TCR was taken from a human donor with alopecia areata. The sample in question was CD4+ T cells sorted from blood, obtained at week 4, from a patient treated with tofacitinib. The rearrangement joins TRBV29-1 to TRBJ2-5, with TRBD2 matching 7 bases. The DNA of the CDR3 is TGCAGCTCTGGGAGGGCTACCCCTGGAGAGACCCAGTACTTC. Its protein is CSSGRATPGETQYF.